This T cell receptor (beta chain) was identified in a study of cytomegalovirus exposure and HLA in healthy donors. A word on this clone: The antigen is not known.

Study-wide points: Presence/absence analyses assumed roughly uniform sequencing depth across donors, which may not hold. On later analysis, the bulk of CMV-associated TCR beta chains appeared to be HLA-restricted.

Use of 60 Vbeta and 13 Jbeta primers characterized the PCR. The method was immunoSEQ multiplex PCR; TCRdb's version includes in-frame clones alone and lacks a portion of them. Here the sample spans 100,000 to 150,000 clones, roughly 82% being singletons. Sequenced material: PBMCs. The sequence was obtained from a male donor in good health and CMV-seropositive.

The CDR3: CASTTGLAGGETQYF. CDR3 DNA sequence: TGTGCCAGCACCACGGGACTAGCGGGAGGAGAGACCCAGTACTTC. The chain uses TRBV2 and TRBJ2-5; 15 nucleotides agree with TRBD2. CDR3 size: 15 residues. The junction had 4 bases not matched to a gene; V was cut back by 7 bases and J by 4 bases. CDR1 is SNHLY, CDR2 FYNNEI, per germline. Full variable domain (missing parts from reference TRBV2 and TRBJ2-5): EPEVTQTPSHQVTQMGQEVILRCVPISNHLYFYWYRQILGQKVEFLVSFYNNEISEKSEIFDDQFSVERPDGSNFTLKIRSTKLEDSAMYFCASTTGLAGGETQYFGPGTRLLVL.